One and the same sample provided the 5 T cell receptor beta chains below, sequenced in a study of radiation and T cells in renal cell carcinoma. Sample time point: baseline pretreatment blood. Noted treatment: 15 Gy SBRT to primary tumor, nephrectomy 4 weeks later. Here immunoSEQ multiplex PCR was the method, and the copy in TCRdb shows in-frame clones only, minus some. The sample carries about 140,000 clones, over 80% recorded once. This sample comprised blood, obtained from a patient whose treatment included radiotherapy and nephrectomy. The receptors come from a woman aged 50 to 60 with renal cell carcinoma.

The chain carries TRBV4-3 and TRBJ1-2; D unclear. CDR1 is LGHNA, CDR2 YSLEER, per germline. The CDR3 extends over 13 amino acids. V dropped 0 bases and J dropped 1 base, with 3 bases sitting between them. The CDR3 spells CASSQDNNYGYTF. The CDR3 region has the DNA TGCGCCAGCAGCCAAGATAATAACTATGGCTACACCTTC.

This rearrangement joins TRBV5-6 to TRBJ1-4; D might be TRBD1 (5 bases). V was pared by 3 bases and J by 6 bases, with 21 bases between. Germline lookup yields CDR1 SGHDT and CDR2 YYEEEE. There are 17 residues in the CDR3. CDR3 sequence: CASSSYSGRPLDEKLFF. Written as DNA, the CDR3 is TGTGCCAGCAGCTCGTATTCGGGACGGCCTTTGGATGAAAAACTGTTTTTT.

The V and J genes are TRBV5-6 and TRBJ2-6; the D call may be TRBD1 or TRBD2 (5 bases each). CDR3 length: 16 residues. Trimming left V 6 bases short and J 0 bases short, with 13 bases between. Per germline, CDR1 SGHDT and CDR2 YYEEEE. CDR3 nucleotides: TGTGCCAGCATGGGACCCCGACCCTCTGGGGCCAACGTCCTGACTTTC. Its translation: CASMGPRPSGANVLTF. The full variable domain, with the rest looked up from reference TRBV5-6 and TRBJ2-6, is DAGVTQSPTHLIKTRGQQVTLRCSPKSGHDTVSWYQQALGQGPQFIFQYYEEEERQRGNFPDRFSGHQFPNYSSELNVNALLLGDSALYLCASMGPRPSGANVLTFGAGSRLTVL.

The chain employs TRBV6-7 and TRBJ1-1; D gene unclear. TRBV6-7 is annotated as an ORF whose role is uncertain. This CDR3 has 12 amino acids. Trimming shortened V by 7 bases and J by 0 bases, and 6 bases separated the two germline ends. CDR3 coding DNA: TGTGCCAGCACCGATATGAACACTGAAGCTTTCTTT. It is translated as CASTDMNTEAFF.

The V gene is TRBV18, the J gene TRBJ1-4; TRBD1 matches at 7 bases. There are 16 residues in the CDR3. Germline CDR1 KGHSH, CDR2 LQKENI. V shed 6 bases and J 7 bases; nucleotides not matched to a gene: 14. The CDR3, as DNA: TGTGCCAGCTCGCCGGATCGACAGGGCGGAAGTGAAAAACTGTTTTTT. Protein sequence: CASSPDRQGGSEKLFF.